The 8 T cell receptor beta chains below were found in one sample sequenced in a study of cytomegalovirus exposure and HLA in healthy donors. The PCR ran on 60 Vbeta and 13 Jbeta primers. Sequenced by immunoSEQ multiplex PCR; TCRdb stores in-frame clones only, minus some. The top ten clones hold approximately 2.5% of a sample with about 170,000 clones, around 84% of them seen once. Sequencing was performed on PBMCs. These receptors were collected from a man aged 25 to 40 in good health and CMV-seropositive.

The chain combines TRBV7-2 with TRBJ1-6, with D perhaps matching TRBD1 (6 bases). There are 17 residues in the CDR3. The V end was cut by 5 bases, the J end by 0 bases, with 14 bases between. The germline gives CDR1 SGHTA, CDR2 FQGNSA. In DNA form, the CDR3 reads TGTGCCAGCAGCAGACCTTTACAGGGCTCCTATAATTCACCCCTCCACTTT. Translating gives CASSRPLQGSYNSPLHF. The full variable domain, with the rest looked up from reference TRBV7-2 and TRBJ1-6, is GAGVSQSPSNKVTEKGKDVELRCDPISGHTALYWYRQSLGQGLEFLIYFQGNSAPDKSGLPSDRFSAERTGGSVSTLTIQRTQQEDSAVYLCASSRPLQGSYNSPLHFGNGTRLTVT.

V is TRBV4-3 and J is TRBJ2-5; D might be TRBD1 (6 bases). Germline V gene data show CDR1 as LGHNA and CDR2 as YSLEER. This CDR3 is built from 13 residues. Trimming took off 5 bases at V and 5 bases at J, with 12 bases between the two ends. CDR3 region: CASSFFRGETQYF. The CDR3 DNA reads TGCGCCAGCAGCTTCTTTAGGGGGGAGACCCAGTACTTC.

This clone was counted a few times. The chain has TRBV5-1 and TRBJ1-1; TRBD1 agrees at 7 bases. Trimming removed 5 bases from V and 3 bases from J; junction bases left unmatched: 7. The germline CDR1 and CDR2 sequences are SGHRS and YFSETQ. This CDR3 is built from 14 residues. The CDR3 DNA reads TGCGCCAGCAGTTTTGACAGGGCCGACACTGAAGCTTTCTTT. Translated, it gives CASSFDRADTEAFF.

The gene calls are TRBV18 and TRBJ1-2, with 11 bases aligning to TRBD1. Germline lookup yields CDR1 KGHSH and CDR2 LQKENI. The CDR3 length is 17 residues. J gave up 3 bases and V 2 bases, and 8 bases lay outside the gene matches. CDR3 protein: CASSPVGTGGKDYGYTF. The CDR3 DNA follows: TGTGCCAGCTCACCAGTGGGGACAGGGGGGAAAGACTATGGCTACACCTTC.

This chain joins TRBV2 and TRBJ2-1, with 9 bases lining up with TRBD2. The CDR3 extends over 13 amino acids. Germline V gene data show CDR1 as SNHLY and CDR2 as FYNNEI. Trimming at V came to 5 bases and at J to 6 bases, leaving 2 bases not matched to a gene. CDR3: CASSSAGGNEQFF. CDR3 in DNA: TGTGCCAGCAGTTCAGCGGGAGGCAATGAGCAGTTCTTC.

The chain is built from TRBV19 and TRBJ1-5; no clear D. CDR3 length: 16 amino acids. Trimming cost V 3 bases and J 7 bases, with 19 bases left between them. Germline loops: CDR1 LNHDA, CDR2 SQIVND (reference sequence). DNA for the CDR3: TGTGCCAGTAGTATCAATATCGGGGTTCGAGGACAGCCCCAGCATTTT. As protein: CASSINIGVRGQPQHF.

A remark on this clone: A junction boundary mismatches the germline segment, possibly from a read error. The CDR3: CSSSPWTSSNYGYTF. The CDR3 DNA reads as TGTTCCAGCAGCCCTTGGACATCGTCTAACTATGGCTACACCTTC. The chain is built from TRBV7-9 and TRBJ1-2; D might be TRBD1 (5 bases). CDR3 size: 15 residues. The V gene's germline CDR1 is SEHNR and CDR2 FQNEAQ (reference sequence).

The V and J genes are TRBV6-6 and TRBJ1-1; a weak D match, TRBD1 (5 bases). Germline loops: CDR1 MNHNY, CDR2 SVGAGI (reference sequence). Trimming cost V 6 bases and J 2 bases, with 10 bases left between them. The CDR3 extends over 13 amino acids. In DNA form, the CDR3 reads TGTGCCAGCAGGGACACCTCCAACACTGAAGCTTTCTTT. It encodes CASRDTSNTEAFF.